Below, 19 T cell receptor beta chains from the same sample are listed, as sequenced in a study of beta chain features in type 1 diabetes (dated by TCRdb to 2017 to 2018). What the authors observed across the whole study: Type 1 diabetes patients showed a moderate but significant shortening of TCRB CDR3 length in all four CD4+ subsets.

Library method: the immunoSEQ multiplex PCR assay. The entire isolated RNA was reverse transcribed using the High Capacity cDNA Reverse Transcription Kit, and thus expressed TCRB transcripts were sequenced. Not all clones reach the TCRdb copy of this immuneACCESS table, which keeps in-frame sequences only. Checked studies attribute under half of the gap to unresolved V genes and leave the rest unexplained. This sample lists about 650,000 clones; around 12% were detected once. The top ten clones comprise around 0.12% of the sample. Their antigen targets remain unknown. The material sequenced was naive CD4+ T cells from blood. The label giving this sample's cell subset or site can be read as: true naive CD4+ T cells. The origin of the receptors is a man under 40 with type 1 diabetes.

The chain recombines TRBV28 with TRBJ2-7; D possibly corresponds to TRBD1 (6 bases). Trimming left V 6 bases short and J 3 bases short, with 15 bases between. The CDR3 loop spans 14 amino acids. Per the germline V gene, CDR1 is MDHEN and CDR2 is SYDVKM. The CDR3 protein is CASSRGTRLYEQYF. The CDR3 DNA is TGTGCCAGCAGCCGAGGGACAAGGCTCTACGAGCAGTACTTC. Based on the CDR3 plus reference TRBV28 and TRBJ2-7, the full variable domain is DVKVTQSSRYLVKRTGEKVFLECVQDMDHENMFWYRQDPGLGLRLIYFSYDVKMKEKGDIPEGYSVSREKKERFSLILESASTNQTSMYLCASSRGTRLYEQYFGPGTRLTVT.

This clone has a handful of counts. The V gene is TRBV4-3, the J gene TRBJ2-1, with 8 bases fitting TRBD2. The ends lost 0 bases at V and 6 bases at J; junction bases unmatched: 7. The CDR3 runs to 16 residues. Germline CDR1 reads LGHNA; CDR2 reads YSLEER. CDR3 coding DNA: TGCGCCAGCAGCCAAGATCGCGCGGGGGGCCTCAATGAGCAGTTCTTC. Protein: CASSQDRAGGLNEQFF.

The chain couples TRBV28 to TRBJ1-2; D is ambiguous. The V and J ends lost 7 bases and 5 bases respectively, with 11 bases between them. CDR1 and CDR2 from the germline V gene are MDHEN and SYDVKM. The CDR3 length is 12 residues. The CDR3 bases are TGTGCCAGCACCCGTGCGGGGTATGGCTACACCTTC. Translated, it gives CASTRAGYGYTF.

The chain employs TRBV6-6 and TRBJ2-3; D not certain. V dropped 7 bases and J dropped 6 bases, with 11 bases sitting between them. Germline V CDR1 and CDR2: MNHNY, SVGAGI (reference sequence). The CDR3 spans 12 residues. This chain's CDR3 is CASTIPPDTQYF. The CDR3, as DNA: TGTGCCAGCACGATTCCACCGGATACGCAGTATTTT.

The gene calls are TRBV30 and TRBJ2-1, with 8 bases lining up with TRBD2. The CDR3 runs to 18 residues. Germline V gene data show CDR1 as GTSNPN and CDR2 as SVGIG (reference sequence). With 0 bases clipped from V and 7 bases from J, the junction kept 17 bases outside the gene matches. The CDR3 protein is CAWSVLAYRGGLGNEQFF. For the CDR3, the DNA is TGTGCCTGGAGTGTATTGGCTTACCGGGGGGGTTTGGGAAATGAGCAGTTCTTC.

This clone was seen more than once but under ten times. This chain links TRBV4-2 with TRBJ1-6; the match to TRBD1 covers 7 bases. The CDR3 totals 16 residues. With 4 bases clipped from V and 8 bases from J, the junction kept 11 bases outside the gene matches. CDR1 is LGHNA, CDR2 YNFKEQ, per germline. CDR3 loop: CASSPSGGQTYSPLHF. As DNA, the CDR3 is TGTGCCAGCAGCCCGTCTGGGGGACAGACATATTCACCCCTCCACTTT.

This clone showed up just a few times. The J gene is TRBJ2-3, the V gene TRBV4-3, with a weak D call TRBD1 (6 bases). V lost 3 bases, J lost 5 bases, and 15 bases lay in between. The germline gives CDR1 LGHNA, CDR2 YSLEER. The CDR3 covers 15 residues. The CDR3 reads CASSHYPDREDTQYF. The CDR3 DNA is TGCGCCAGCAGCCACTACCCGGACAGAGAAGATACGCAGTATTTT.

This sequence joins TRBV7-3 and TRBJ2-1, with D possibly TRBD2 on 6 matching bases. Germline lookup yields CDR1 SGHTA and CDR2 FQGTGA. V was shortened by 1 base and J by 3 bases, with 13 bases between the two germline ends. The CDR3 consists of 16 residues. Here the CDR3 reads CASSLRASADYNEQFF. The CDR3 nucleotides are TGTGCCAGCAGCTTAAGGGCTAGCGCGGACTACAATGAGCAGTTCTTC.

The CDR3 reads CASSPLETGGGETQYF. The DNA for the CDR3 is TGTGCCAGCAGCCCTCTCGAGACAGGGGGCGGAGAGACCCAGTACTTC. This chain uses TRBV7-6 with TRBJ2-5; 10 bases match TRBD1. CDR1 is SGHVS, CDR2 FNYEAQ, per germline. Germline trimming cut 5 bases from V and 4 bases from J; bases unmatched to any gene: 10. This CDR3 spans 16 amino acids.

A note on this clone: One junction end does not reproduce the germline sequence, and a read error may be involved. The chain recombines TRBV6-5 with TRBJ1-3, with 7 bases identical to TRBD1. There are 14 residues in the CDR3. CDR1 MNHEY and CDR2 SVGAGI come from the germline V gene. The CDR3 is CASSSQGVGDTIYF. The CDR3 DNA sequence: TGTGCCAGCAGTTCTCAGGGGGTTGGAGACACCATATATTTT.

The chain couples TRBV2 to TRBJ2-2, with a possible D match to TRBD1 (5 bases). The CDR3 is made up of 14 amino acids. Germline V gene lookup returns CDR1 SNHLY and CDR2 FYNNEI. V lost 7 bases and J lost 1, with 10 bases in between. The CDR3 is CASTVQGNTGELFF. As DNA, the CDR3 is TGTGCCAGCACTGTCCAGGGGAACACCGGGGAGCTGTTTTTT. Together with reference TRBV2 and TRBJ2-2, the CDR3 gives the full variable domain: EPEVTQTPSHQVTQMGQEVILRCVPISNHLYFYWYRQILGQKVEFLVSFYNNEISEKSEIFDDQFSVERPDGSNFTLKIRSTKLEDSAMYFCASTVQGNTGELFFGEGSRLTVL.

The V call is TRBV6-5, the J call TRBJ2-5; weak D call: TRBD2 (7 bases). Between the trimmed V and J ends, which lost 8 bases and 1 base, there was a span of 8 bases. This CDR3 has 12 amino acids. CDR1 and CDR2 from the germline V gene are MNHEY and SVGAGI. The DNA of the CDR3 is TGTGCCAGCGCGGGGGCCCAAGAGACCCAGTACTTC. Amino acids: CASAGAQETQYF.

With regard to this clone: The sample contains more than one DNA sequence encoding this CDR3. The rearrangement joins TRBV2 to TRBJ2-3, with D unclear. The CDR3 length is 13 residues. CDR1 and CDR2 from the germline V gene are SNHLY and FYNNEI. Trimming stripped 3 bases from V and 2 bases from J, with 6 bases between. In DNA, the CDR3 is TGTGCCAGCAGTGAGGCGTCCACAGATACGCAGTATTTT. The encoded protein is CASSEASTDTQYF.

This clone was counted a few times. The chain couples TRBV5-1 to TRBJ2-2; TRBD1 or TRBD2 may be the D gene (5 bases each). The CDR3 contains 15 residues. Trimming stripped 5 bases from V and 4 bases from J, with 15 bases between. Per the germline V gene, CDR1 is SGHRS and CDR2 is YFSETQ. CDR3 sequence reads: CASRPPEGSTGELFF. The CDR3 coding sequence is TGCGCCAGCAGGCCCCCCGAGGGGAGCACCGGGGAGCTGTTTTTT.

This rearrangement joins TRBV2 to TRBJ2-2, with a tentative D call TRBD2 (6 bases). Germline V gene data show CDR1 as SNHLY and CDR2 as FYNNEI. The CDR3 is 15 residues long. Trimming removed 0 bases from V and 1 base from J, with 6 bases in between. CDR3 nucleotides: TGTGCCAGCAGTGAAGCCGGGGGGAACACCGGGGAGCTGTTTTTT. It is translated as CASSEAGGNTGELFF.

The rearrangement uses TRBV28 and TRBJ1-4, with 10 bases matching TRBD1. This CDR3 is 16 amino acids long. The V gene's germline CDR1 is MDHEN and CDR2 SYDVKM. With V trimmed by 5 bases and J by 3 bases, 6 bases remained unmatched. The chain's CDR3 is CASSPRQGAANEKLFF. The CDR3 nucleotides read TGTGCCAGCAGTCCGCGACAGGGGGCGGCTAATGAAAAACTGTTTTTT.

This clone was found a few times. The V call is TRBV27, the J call TRBJ1-3; maybe TRBD1 (5 bases). The germline V gene encodes CDR1 MNHEY and CDR2 SMNVEV (reference sequence). Trimming removed 6 bases from V and 4 bases from J, with 13 bases in between. There are 14 residues in the CDR3. CDR3 coding DNA: TGTGCCAGCAGACCCAGGGAGTGGGGAAACACCATATATTTT. Translating gives CASRPREWGNTIYF.

V is TRBV7-2 and J is TRBJ1-6, with D possibly TRBD1 on 6 matching bases. The ends were cut back, 3 bases at V and 8 bases at J, with 11 bases in the middle. The CDR3 spans 14 residues. CDR1 and CDR2 from the germline V gene are SGHTA and FQGNSA. The CDR3 DNA follows: TGTGCCAGCAGCTTGCAGGGGTTCGATTCACCCCTCCACTTT. Its protein is CASSLQGFDSPLHF.

This clone was observed a handful of times. The chain couples TRBV2 to TRBJ1-5, with 9 bases matching TRBD1. J was trimmed by 7 bases and V by 5 bases; bases with no gene match: 12. Looked up from germline, CDR1 is SNHLY and CDR2 is FYNNEI. CDR3 length: 16 amino acids. The CDR3 spells CASSYTPGQGDQPQHF. The CDR3 nucleotides are TGTGCCAGCAGTTATACGCCGGGACAGGGAGACCAGCCCCAGCATTTT.